A single sample gave rise to the 32 T cell receptor beta chains below, sequenced in a study of blood T cells in healthy people across ages. A J-beta primer mix and a sample-barcoded 5' primer were used in a second PCR of roughly 6 to 12 cycles. TCRdb reanalysed the 5' RACE reads using MiXCR and keeps one entry per CDR3 protein. The profile covers under 1,100,000 distinct CDR3 sequences, with 20% to 25% appearing a single time and 0.65% to 0.95% taken by the ten largest. This sample also belongs to another study, concerning T cells of mothers and their children.

Sample: blood. These receptors were obtained from a girl under 10 years old in good health.

This clonotype was seen more than once but under ten times. The gene calls are TRBV9 and TRBJ2-1; 8 bases are shared with TRBD2. After removal of 2 bases from V and 5 bases from J, the junction contained 6 bases not matched to a gene. Germline CDR1 reads SGDLS; CDR2 reads YYNGEE. CDR3 length: 15 residues. CDR3 in DNA: TGTGCCAGCAGCGTCCGGGAGGGGTGGGACAATGAGCAGTTCTTC. Amino acids: CASSVREGWDNEQFF.

This clonotype was seen more than once but under ten times. The chain links TRBV7-2 to TRBJ2-3; 7 bases agree with TRBD2. Germline CDR1 reads SGHTA; CDR2 reads FQGNSA. V lost 2 bases, J lost 7 bases, and 6 bases stayed unmatched. The CDR3 has 14 amino acids. The CDR3 reads CASSLQRDAHTQYF. CDR3 DNA sequence: TGTGCCAGCAGCTTACAGCGGGACGCACATACGCAGTATTTT.

This clonotype appeared a few times. The rearrangement joins TRBV7-9 to TRBJ2-5; possibly TRBD1 for D (5 bases). CDR3 size: 14 residues. Trimming cost V 5 bases and J 2 bases, with 12 bases left between them. Germline CDR1 reads SEHNR; CDR2 reads FQNEAQ (reference sequence). The DNA for the CDR3 is TGTGCCAGCAGCCCCAACTCAGGGCAAGAGACCCAGTACTTC. This codes for CASSPNSGQETQYF.

J is TRBJ2-5 and V is TRBV29-1, with 8 bases identical to TRBD2. CDR1 is SQVTM, CDR2 ANQGSEA, per germline. The CDR3 covers 14 residues. The junction had 10 bases not matched to a gene; V was cut back by 5 bases and J by 5 bases. As DNA, the CDR3 is TGCAGCGTTTACGGGGGGGGATACAGCGAGACCCAGTACTTC. Protein sequence: CSVYGGGYSETQYF. The full variable domain, its missing parts supplied by reference TRBV29-1 and TRBJ2-5, is SAVISQKPSRDICQRGTSLTIQCQVDSQVTMMFWYRQQPGQSLTLIATANQGSEATYESGFVIDKFPISRPNLTFSTLTVSNMSPEDSSIYLCSVYGGGYSETQYFGPGTRLLVL.

The chain combines TRBV3-1 with TRBJ2-3, with 12 positions matching TRBD2. J gave up 4 bases and V 3 bases, and 5 bases lay outside the gene matches. The CDR3 extends over 16 amino acids. CDR1 is LGHDT, CDR2 YNNKEL, per germline (reference sequence). CDR3 coding DNA: TGTGCCAGCAGCCATCACCTAGCGGGAGGGCCAGATACGCAGTATTTT. This codes for CASSHHLAGGPDTQYF.

This clonotype was detected a few times. V is TRBV28 and J is TRBJ2-4, with no clear D. Germline V gene lookup returns CDR1 MDHEN and CDR2 SYDVKM. The CDR3 has 12 amino acids. Trimming cost V 6 bases and J 6 bases, with 9 bases left between them. The CDR3 DNA reads TGTGCCAGCAGGTCCGACGGAAACATTCAGTACTTC. Encoded protein: CASRSDGNIQYF.

J is TRBJ2-7 and V is TRBV28; the match to TRBD2 covers 7 bases. J lost 6 bases, V lost 6 bases, and 5 bases had no gene match. CDR3 length equals 12 residues. Germline V lookup: CDR1 MDHEN, CDR2 SYDVKM. CDR3 in amino acids: CASRSGIGEQYF. CDR3 bases: TGTGCCAGCAGGAGCGGGATCGGCGAGCAGTACTTC.

This clonotype was detected a few times. This chain uses TRBV7-3 with TRBJ2-5; possibly TRBD2 for D (5 bases). Trimming cost V 5 bases and J 3 bases, with 13 bases left between them. In germline, CDR1 is SGHTA, CDR2 FQGTGA. CDR3 size: 14 residues. CDR3 coding DNA: TGTGCCAGCAGCGCAAGAGGGATCGAAGAGACCCAGTACTTC. It codes for CASSARGIEETQYF.

The chain joins TRBV12-3 or TRBV12-4 to TRBJ2-1; maybe TRBD1 (6 bases). The J call could be wrong; TRBJ2-7 is a better fit for the DNA end. The CDR3 sequence is 14 residues long. This chain's CDR3 is CASTLGQLGYEQYF. Written as DNA, the CDR3 is TGTGCCAGCACCTTAGGACAGCTAGGCTACGAGCAGTACTTC.

In this sample, this clonotype turned up a few times. V is TRBV20-1 and J is TRBJ2-7; 7 positions agree with TRBD2. Germline CDR1 is DFQATT and CDR2 is SNEGSKA (reference sequence). The V gene end was trimmed by 3 bases and the J gene end by 7 bases; junction bases not matched to a gene: 6. This CDR3 has 12 amino acids. Here the CDR3 reads CSASGGTTEQYF. The CDR3 nucleotides are TGCAGTGCTAGTGGCGGGACTACGGAGCAGTACTTC.

The chain carries TRBV4-1 and TRBJ2-7; D is perhaps TRBD1 or TRBD2 (5 bases each). V was clipped by 0 bases and J by 0 bases, with 6 bases between them. The CDR3 runs 14 residues. From germline, CDR1 is MGHRA and CDR2 YSYEKL. In DNA form, the CDR3 reads TGCGCCAGCAGCCAAGAGGGGACCTCCTACGAGCAGTACTTC. Its protein is CASSQEGTSYEQYF.

The genes are TRBV7-9 and TRBJ1-2; 8 positions match TRBD1. The ends lost 5 bases at V and 10 bases at J; junction bases unmatched: 9. Germline V gene sequence: CDR1 SEHNR, CDR2 FQNEAQ (reference sequence). The CDR3 is 13 amino acids. This CDR3 reads CASSAGTGYSYTF. The CDR3 nucleotides are TGTGCCAGCAGCGCAGGGACAGGTTACTCCTACACCTTC.

The chain has TRBV7-9 and TRBJ2-5; D is perhaps TRBD2 (5 bases). The germline V and J ends were trimmed by 10 bases and 2 bases, with 26 bases remaining between them. CDR1 SEHNR and CDR2 FQNEAQ come from the germline V gene (reference sequence). This CDR3 comprises 17 residues. CDR3 DNA: TGTGCCACCCAAGGGCCTTTATTGAACCGGGGACAAGAGACCCAGTACTTC. Its protein product is CATQGPLLNRGQETQYF.

This clonotype was counted a few times. The chain employs TRBV15 and TRBJ2-5; D is ambiguous. From germline, CDR1 is LNHNV and CDR2 YYDKDF (reference sequence). There are 14 residues in the CDR3. The V gene lost 0 bases and the J gene lost 5 bases, with 10 bases spanning the gap. CDR3 bases: TGTGCCACCAGCAGAGATCTAGTCGCTGAGACCCAGTACTTC. This gives the protein CATSRDLVAETQYF.

This chain links TRBV19 with TRBJ2-4, with a possible D match to TRBD2 (6 bases). V was pared by 3 bases and J by 6 bases, with 9 bases between. Germline V gene data show CDR1 as LNHDA and CDR2 as SQIVND (reference sequence). This CDR3 has 13 amino acids. Written as DNA, the CDR3 is TGTGCCAGTAGTATGGGAGGTCTAAACATTCAGTACTTC. Translation: CASSMGGLNIQYF. Together with reference TRBV19 and TRBJ2-4, the CDR3 gives the full variable domain: DGGITQSPKYLFRKEGQNVTLSCEQNLNHDAMYWYRQDPGQGLRLIYYSQIVNDFQKGDIAEGYSVSREKKESFPLTVTSAQKNPTAFYLCASSMGGLNIQYFGAGTRLSVL.

V usage is TRBV7-9 and J usage is TRBJ1-1, with 8 bases aligning to TRBD1. Germline CDR1 reads SEHNR; CDR2 reads FQNEAQ (reference sequence). V lost 2 bases, J lost 1 base, and 3 bases stayed unmatched. The CDR3 is made up of 15 amino acids. The CDR3 region has the DNA TGTGCCAGCAGCTTATACCAGGGGGCGAACACTGAAGCTTTCTTT. Translating it yields CASSLYQGANTEAFF.

This chain links TRBV10-3 with TRBJ2-7; 7 bases line up with TRBD2. Trimming took 10 bases from V and 2 from J; bases not matched to a gene: 8. This CDR3 region has 13 residues. In germline, CDR1 is ENHRY, CDR2 SYGVKD. CDR3 region: CATSGLDPYEQYF. As DNA, the CDR3 is TGTGCCACTTCTGGACTAGACCCCTACGAGCAGTACTTC.

This clonotype showed up just a few times. This rearrangement joins TRBV28 to TRBJ2-5; 14 bases map to TRBD2. This CDR3 is 16 amino acids long. Germline CDR1 is MDHEN and CDR2 is SYDVKM. V lost 4 bases and J lost 5; bases outside the gene matches: 6. The CDR3 bases are TGTGCCAGCAGTTACCCGGGACTAGCGGGAGTCGAGACCCAGTACTTC. As protein: CASSYPGLAGVETQYF.

This clonotype was seen a handful of times. The rearrangement links TRBV9 to TRBJ2-3, with D possibly TRBD2 on 5 matching bases. There are 15 residues in the CDR3. The V end lost 1 base, the J end lost 4 bases, and 13 bases lay between the germline ends. Germline CDR1 reads SGDLS; CDR2 reads YYNGEE. The CDR3 DNA reads as TGTGCCAGCAGCGTAAGCGGCGCAGTCGCAGATACGCAGTATTTT. Amino acid sequence: CASSVSGAVADTQYF.

This sequence joins TRBV12-5 and TRBJ1-2; a weak D match, TRBD1 (5 bases). The germline CDR1 and CDR2 sequences are LGHNT and FRNRAP. This CDR3 contains 12 residues. V gave up 9 bases and J gave up 0 bases, with 8 bases separating them. The CDR3 spells CARQEANYGYTF. DNA for the CDR3: TGTGCTAGACAGGAAGCTAACTATGGCTACACCTTC. The whole variable domain, filled in from reference TRBV12-5 and TRBJ1-2, reads DARVTQTPRHKVTEMGQEVTMRCQPILGHNTVFWYRQTMMQGLELLAYFRNRAPLDDSGMPKDRFSAEMPDATLATLKIQPSEPRDSAVYFCARQEANYGYTFGSGTRLTVV.

Remarks on this clonotype: Because it lacks the conserved phenylalanine or tryptophan at the end, this CDR3 is likely a read error. The CDR3 spells CATSDEGTSGDEQFL. The DNA of the CDR3 is TGTGCCACCAGTGATGAGGGGACTAGCGGTGATGAGCAGTTCCTC. This chain connects TRBV24-1 to TRBJ2-1; 11 nucleotides agree with TRBD2. The germline CDR1 and CDR2 sequences are KGHDR and SFDVKD. V shed 3 bases, J shed 8 bases, and the junction held 5 bases outside the gene matches. The CDR3 totals 15 residues.

The chain combines TRBV14 with TRBJ1-2, with TRBD1 matching over 10 bases. The J segment lost 5 bases and the V segment lost 2 bases, leaving 8 bases of the junction unmatched. CDR3 length equals 16 residues. CDR1 is SGHDN and CDR2 is FVKESK in the germline V gene. The CDR3 coding sequence is TGTGCCAGCAGCCAAAGCACGGGACAGGGGAATTATGGCTACACCTTC. This gives the protein CASSQSTGQGNYGYTF.

The J gene is TRBJ2-3, the V gene TRBV4-3; perhaps TRBD1 as D (5 bases). This CDR3 region has 15 residues. In germline, CDR1 is LGHNA, CDR2 YSLEER. V lost 0 bases to trimming and J lost 4 bases, with 11 bases between them. For the CDR3, the DNA is TGCGCCAGCAGCCAAGACTGGGCAGGGCCAGATACGCAGTATTTT. This encodes CASSQDWAGPDTQYF.

This clonotype was observed a handful of times. V is TRBV20-1 and J is TRBJ1-1; D call uncertain. Trimming took off 7 bases at V and 5 bases at J, with 17 bases between the two ends. The length of the CDR3 is 13 residues. From germline, CDR1 is DFQATT and CDR2 SNEGSKA (reference sequence). CDR3 DNA: TGCAGTGGTAAGGACGCAGGAGGGACTGAAGCTTTCTTT. Translated: CSGKDAGGTEAFF.

This clonotype was seen only a few times. The rearrangement links TRBV9 to TRBJ1-2; 11 nucleotides line up with TRBD1. Per germline, CDR1 SGDLS and CDR2 YYNGEE. The CDR3 runs to 16 residues. V shed 4 bases, J shed 2 bases, and the junction held 7 bases outside the gene matches. The CDR3 loop is CASSLGQGAVNYGYTF. Written as DNA, the CDR3 is TGTGCCAGCAGCCTCGGACAGGGGGCCGTCAACTATGGCTACACCTTC. Supplemented by reference TRBV9 and TRBJ1-2, the full variable domain reads DSGVTQTPKHLITATGQRVTLRCSPRSGDLSVYWYQQSLDQGLQFLIQYYNGEERAKGNILERFSAQQFPDLHSELNLSSLELGDSALYFCASSLGQGAVNYGYTFGSGTRLTVV.

The chain employs TRBV12-3 or TRBV12-4 and TRBJ1-2, with D perhaps TRBD1 (5 bases). The length of the CDR3 is 14 residues. The germline V and J ends were trimmed by 3 bases and 8 bases, with 16 bases remaining between them. CDR3 in DNA: TGTGCCAGCAGTTTTCAGCGGGACTTAGGAGGCTACACCTTC. Protein sequence: CASSFQRDLGGYTF.

This chain joins TRBV15 and TRBJ1-3; D remains unclear. The germline V gene has CDR1 LNHNV and CDR2 YYDKDF (reference sequence). V gave up 2 bases and J gave up 2 bases, with 4 bases separating them. This CDR3 is built from 13 residues. Here the CDR3 DNA reads TGTGCCACCAGCAGAAACACTGGAAACACCATATATTTT. Its translation: CATSRNTGNTIYF.

CDR3 in amino acids: CASRRTVIEETQYF. In DNA form, the CDR3 reads TGTGCCAGCAGACGGACAGTTATTGAAGAGACCCAGTACTTC. The chain has TRBV3-1 and TRBJ2-5, with D possibly being TRBD1 (6 bases). V lost 6 bases to trimming and J lost 3 bases, with 14 bases between them. The CDR3 loop spans 14 amino acids. The germline V gene has CDR1 LGHDT and CDR2 YNNKEL (reference sequence).

This chain connects TRBV12-5 to TRBJ2-5; D gene uncertain. This CDR3 comprises 12 residues. Germline values: CDR1 LGHNT, CDR2 FRNRAP. V was trimmed by 8 bases and J by 1 base, leaving 8 bases between them. CDR3 DNA: TGTGCTAGTCCTCGACTCCAAGAGACCCAGTACTTC. It encodes CASPRLQETQYF.

This clonotype was observed a few times. V usage is TRBV4-1 and J usage is TRBJ2-6; 9 bases agree with TRBD2. This CDR3 has 18 residues. V shed 4 bases, J shed 4 bases, and the junction held 11 bases outside the gene matches. Germline V gene data show CDR1 as MGHRA and CDR2 as YSYEKL. The CDR3 DNA sequence: TGCGCCAGCAGCCCCTTAGCGGGAGTGGTACCCGGGGCCAACGTCCTGACTTTC. Translating it yields CASSPLAGVVPGANVLTF.

The V and J genes are TRBV20-1 and TRBJ2-7, with D possibly TRBD2 on 6 matching bases. V lost 6 bases and J lost 5, with 20 bases in between. The length of the CDR3 is 14 residues. CDR1 DFQATT and CDR2 SNEGSKA come from the germline V gene (reference sequence). CDR3 nucleotides: TGCAGTGCGTCCGATCCAGGACTATCCCACGAGCAGTACTTC. Protein product: CSASDPGLSHEQYF.

This clonotype has more than one count but fewer than ten. The chain has TRBV4-1 and TRBJ2-5; 10 bases are a match to TRBD2. The last part of the DNA fits TRBJ2-1 better; the J call may be wrong. Germline values: CDR1 MGHRA, CDR2 YSYEKL. CDR3 length: 13 residues. The CDR3 DNA reads as TGCGCCAGCAGGCGCAGCGGGGGGGATGAGCAGTTCTTC. It yields the protein CASRRSGGDEQFF.